A selection of T cell receptor beta chains follows, all from one sample in a study of blood T cell repertoires in COVID-19. The repertoire was sequenced with immunoSEQ multiplex PCR; TCRdb's copy has only in-frame clones and lacks some. This table holds 200,000 or so clones, about nine tenths found once. Sequenced sample: peripheral blood. The receptors stem from a man aged 80 or over with acute or convalescent COVID-19. Each CDR3 is given without its conserved first and last residue. Size is omitted from some rows. Given values are once, few, many or a class for expanded clones.

clone_size | j_call | v_call | cdr3_length | cdr3_aa
- | TRBJ2-4 | TRBV11-3 | 10 | ASSFGVNIQY
- | TRBJ2-2 | TRBV7-3 | 12 | ASSSGGGTGELF
- | TRBJ1-6 | TRBV19 | 13 | ASSTTGAYNSPLH
- | TRBJ1-1 | TRBV15 | 14 | ATSTQEATTDREAF
- | TRBJ2-2 | TRBV27 | 15 | ASSLVALQGNTGELF
- | TRBJ1-2 | TRBV28 | 16 | ASSNDPGTIGPLSGYT
- | TRBJ1-4 | TRBV6-5 | 12 | ASSYQGFGEKLF
- | TRBJ1-1 | TRBV5-4 | 12 | ASSLGQENTEAF
- | TRBJ2-2 | TRBV5-5 | 13 | ASSSWTGGIGELF
- | TRBJ2-2 | TRBV6-1 | 15 | ASSENPLAGDTGELF
- | TRBJ2-7 | TRBV28 | 11 | ASVSGGDYEQY
- | TRBJ2-1 | TRBV2 | 11 | ASRTSGANEQF
few | TRBJ2-5 | TRBV29-1 | 8 | SVAQETQY
once | TRBJ1-5 | TRBV19 | 11 | ASSAESNQPQH
- | TRBJ2-2 | TRBV7-3 | 16 | ASSLKPPGGTNTGELF
- | TRBJ2-4 | TRBV7-9 | 13 | ASSAGRFDKNIQY
- | TRBJ1-3 | TRBV20-1 | 9 | SAPGGNTIY
- | TRBJ2-5 | TRBV4-2 | 11 | ASSPGSQETQY
- | TRBJ1-6 | TRBV6-2/TRBV6-3 | 12 | ASSSPARGSPLH
- | TRBJ2-1 | TRBV6-5 | 13 | ASSSGLVGMREQF
- | TRBJ2-3 | TRBV6-2/TRBV6-3 | 11 | ASSYPGLSTQY
- | TRBJ2-7 | TRBV6-6 | 14 | ASRTSLAPKPYEQY
- | TRBJ2-3 | TRBV6-5 | 11 | ASRSPGTDTQY
- | TRBJ2-7 | TRBV28 | 13 | ASRAGTGNKYEQY
few | TRBJ1-1 | TRBV27 | 12 | ASSLQGGNTEAF
- | TRBJ2-2 | TRBV28 | 14 | ASSFPLAGGTGELF
- | TRBJ2-1 | TRBV4-1 | 15 | ASSQDTGTSSYNEQF
- | TRBJ2-2 | TRBV11-3 | 13 | ASSSRGGGTGELF
- | TRBJ1-5 | TRBV19 | 13 | ASSRPGFGNQPQH
- | TRBJ2-5 | TRBV7-2 | 13 | ASSLVGGGRETQY
- | TRBJ1-1 | TRBV28 | 12 | ASSQQGSNTEAF
- | TRBJ2-6 | TRBV7-2 | 13 | ASSGQGTGANVLT
- | TRBJ2-5 | TRBV18 | 15 | ASSPAAGGDNIETQY
- | TRBJ1-5 | TRBV5-5 | 13 | ASSSGISGNQPQH
- | TRBJ2-1 | TRBV25-1 | 13 | ASSDSGLKYNEQF
- | TRBJ2-3 | TRBV30 | 13 | AWKIGTGRRDTQY
few | TRBJ2-2 | TRBV29-1 | 9 | SVRNTGELF
- | TRBJ2-3 | TRBV5-1 | 14 | ASSRGTSGSTDTQY
once | TRBJ1-6 | TRBV18 | 13 | ASSTSGQYNSPLH